This is a list of T cell receptor beta chains from one sample in a study of T cell responses to AZD1222 COVID-19 vaccine. Profiled with immunoSEQ multiplex PCR; TCRdb holds only in-frame clones, not every one. Of tens of thousands of clones in the sample, approximately 80% were seen once. This material consisted of peripheral blood, taken on day 0 of AZD1222 vaccination. These receptors were taken from an adult in good health. Both conserved end residues are part of each CDR3. The D gene is left open where the match is weak. The size of a clone is reported for some rows only, either as once, few or many, or as a class for expanded clones.

J | size | D | V | DNA | CDR3
TRBJ2-7 | few | NA | TRBV7-6 | TGTGCCAGCTGGGGTTATAGCAGGGGGGTAGGCGAGCAGTACTTC | CASWGYSRGVGEQYF
TRBJ2-6 | once | NA | TRBV6-5 | TGTGCCAGCAGTTACACGGGGGTATCTGGGGCCAACGTCCTGACTTTC | CASSYTGVSGANVLTF
TRBJ1-6 | NA | NA | TRBV30 | TGTGCCTGGAGTGCCCTCGGGGGGAGGAATTCACCCCTCCACTTT | CAWSALGGRNSPLHF
TRBJ2-6 | NA | NA | TRBV4-1 | TGCGCCAGCAGCCCCGAGGGTGGGGCCAACGTCCTGACTTTC | CASSPEGGANVLTF
TRBJ2-5 | once | NA | TRBV3-1/TRBV3-2 | TGTGCCAGCAGCCAAGGGGGGGAGACCCAGTACTTC | CASSQGGETQYF
TRBJ1-2 | few | NA | TRBV5-5 | TGTGCCAGCAGCTTGGGGGGCTCGGATGTGTTTGGCTACACCTTC | CASSLGGSDVFGYTF
TRBJ1-1 | once | TRBD1 | TRBV6-4 | TGTGCCAGCAGTGACGAGGGGGCAGGCACTGAAGCTTTCTTT | CASSDEGAGTEAFF
TRBJ2-5 | NA | NA | TRBV3-1/TRBV3-2 | TGTGCCAGCAGCCAAGATCGTGAGACCCAGTACTTC | CASSQDRETQYF
TRBJ2-3 | NA | NA | TRBV5-1 | TGCGCCAGCAGTAAGTCGGGCACAGATACGCAGTATTTT | CASSKSGTDTQYF
TRBJ1-1 | few | NA | TRBV12-3/TRBV12-4 | TGTGCCAGCAGTTTAAGTGGCACTGAAGCTTTCTTT | CASSLSGTEAFF